This T cell receptor (beta chain) was profiled in a study of shared clonotypes between healthy human individuals (dated by TCRdb to about 2020). With respect to the entire study: A couple of women and a few men aged 18 to 49 years were included in the cohort. Blood TCR repertoires of roughly five healthy adults were deeply sequenced to estimate repertoire size and the extent of clonotype sharing between individuals. Between about 0.85 and 9.5 billion PBMCs per donor were obtained by leukapheresis. Different laboratories and diverse techniques were used to prepare libraries and sequence TCR repertoires, to increase sequencing depth and limit assay-specific biases. For each donor, three plates each were used for CD4 naive and CD4 memory, two plates were used for CD8 naive, and one plate was used for CD8 memory.

Germline trimming: 4 bases from V, 4 bases from J; junction bases outside gene matches: 5. The germline V gene provides CDR1 SGHRS and CDR2 YFSETQ. From the cysteine up to the phenylalanine, the CDR3 has a length of 13 residues. Only the CDR3 DNA stays, 39 bases, in frame from base 1. Points on this clone: Its antigen is not yet known. No base quality information exists; no much larger clone differs at one position.

Donors were healthy HIV-negative adults with no recently reported acute infections or vaccinations. All donors were Caucasian adults living in Nashville, Tennessee, USA. CD4+ T cells were enriched through magnetic negative selection, after which naive cells were positively selected on CD45RA and the remaining negative fraction served as the memory subset. After blood collection by leukapheresis, PBMCs were isolated using Ficoll-Histopaque density gradient centrifugation and then cryopreserved in the vapor phase of liquid nitrogen. Purity and quantity of every magnetically sorted T cell population were checked by analytical flow cytometry. Genomic DNA was isolated from every sorted fraction and measured by UV absorbance on a Nanodrop 2000c. Using the deep immunoSEQ assay, multiplex PCR amplified TCR CDR3 regions from genomic DNA. Extracted genomic DNA from each cell subset was distributed evenly across all wells of several immunoSEQ 96-well plates, and each plate was treated as a replicate. For sorted subsets, about 200 ng genomic DNA, equal to 30,000 to 35,000 T cell genomes, was loaded into each replicate PCR. Purified libraries were measured with a Qubit 3.0 fluorometer, size-checked on a Bioanalyzer 2100, and measured again with the KAPA Library Quantification kit. A separate single-read 150-cycle Illumina NextSeq 550 flow cell was used to sequence each immunoSEQ 96-well plate. The source study handled its data this way. Because the immunoSEQ output included only junctional sequences and no quality scores, the filtering could not be the same as the filtering used for full-length reads. Sequences were annotated with PyIR, a Python wrapper for IgBLAST v1.9, and V/J genes and CDR3 were assigned using IMGT germline references. Any read was removed if the V/J assignment was weak (E-value above 1e-6), the CDR3 was missing, or the read contained stop codons, out-of-frame junctions, or ambiguous translated residues. V3J clonotypes were defined as sequences sharing an identical inferred V gene, J gene, and CDR3 amino acid sequence. Percentage overlap between repertoires was calculated by dividing the number of shared unique clonotypes by the size of the smaller repertoire. Repertoire richness was assessed with RTK rarefaction, the Chao1 estimator, and Recon v2.1 estimates of unobserved clonotypes. Generation probabilities for all TCRbeta clonotypes obtained by the gDNA method from a handful of donors were computed using OLGA. TCRdb obtained this table from immuneACCESS and retained in-frame rearrangements with V and J assigned. These tables miss some clones; where compared with another copy, unresolved V genes account for less than half of the shortfall, and the remainder is unexplained. V and J calls and clone size are as listed in that table; D and trimming were resolved from the DNA. In this sample the table shows 2,100,000 or so clones, nearly 97% of which occur a single time. About 0.13% of the sample is held by the ten biggest clonotypes.

The research as a whole found: Because the study included only a small number of donors, the genetic and exposure-history diversity represented was limited. About 4.5% of naive CD4, 3.5% of naive CD8, 2.3% of memory CD4, and around 0.42% of memory CD8 clonotypes were shared across a few donors. Naive subsets generally had larger estimated clonotype richness than memory subsets did. Sampling was restricted to blood, and TCR repertoires in tissues likely differ from the TCR repertoires found in blood. Incomplete sequencing was indicated by rarefaction of sorted-subset datasets, despite the large sequencing depth. Compared with non-shared clonotypes, the clonotypes found in all four sorted-subset donors had higher generation probabilities. Pairwise subsampling led to the expectation that sequencing depth would affect the degree of clonotype sharing among donors.

The receptor was derived from a man between 18 and 29 years old in good health. The sample comprised naive CD4+ T cells sorted from blood. The cell subset or site tag for this specimen amounts to: CD45RA+ positively selected. The V and J genes are TRBV5-1 and TRBJ2-7, with 7 bases in between that match TRBD1. The CDR3 protein: CASSRGTEYEQYF. The nucleotide sequence reads TGCGCCAGCAGCAGAGGGACAGAGTACGAGCAGTACTTC.